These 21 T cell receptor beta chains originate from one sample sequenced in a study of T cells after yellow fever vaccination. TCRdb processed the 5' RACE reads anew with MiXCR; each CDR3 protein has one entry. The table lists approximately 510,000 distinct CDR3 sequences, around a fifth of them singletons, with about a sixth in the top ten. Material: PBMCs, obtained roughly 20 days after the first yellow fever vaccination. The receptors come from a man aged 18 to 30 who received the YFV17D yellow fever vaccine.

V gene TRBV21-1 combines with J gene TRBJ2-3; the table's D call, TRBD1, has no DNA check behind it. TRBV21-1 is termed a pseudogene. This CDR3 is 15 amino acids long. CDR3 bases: TGTGCCAGCAGCAAGCTTGACAGGGATTTAGATACGCAGTATTTT. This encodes CASSKLDRDLDTQYF.

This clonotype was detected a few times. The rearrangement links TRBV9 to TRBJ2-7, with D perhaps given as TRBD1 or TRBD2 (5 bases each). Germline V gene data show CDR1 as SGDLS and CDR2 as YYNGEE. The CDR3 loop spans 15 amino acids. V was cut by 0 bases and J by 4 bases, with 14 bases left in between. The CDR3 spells CASSVGDGAVYEQYF. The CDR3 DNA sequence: TGTGCCAGCAGCGTAGGGGACGGCGCGGTGTACGAGCAGTACTTC.

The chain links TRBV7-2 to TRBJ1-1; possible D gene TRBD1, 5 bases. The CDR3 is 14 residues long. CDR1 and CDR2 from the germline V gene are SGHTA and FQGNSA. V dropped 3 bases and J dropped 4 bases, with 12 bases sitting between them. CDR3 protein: CASSFIGTGTEAFF. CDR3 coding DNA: TGTGCCAGCAGCTTCATTGGGACGGGCACTGAAGCTTTCTTT. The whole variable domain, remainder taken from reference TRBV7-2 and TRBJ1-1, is GAGVSQSPSNKVTEKGKDVELRCDPISGHTALYWYRQSLGQGLEFLIYFQGNSAPDKSGLPSDRFSAERTGGSVSTLTIQRTQQEDSAVYLCASSFIGTGTEAFFGQGTRLTVV.

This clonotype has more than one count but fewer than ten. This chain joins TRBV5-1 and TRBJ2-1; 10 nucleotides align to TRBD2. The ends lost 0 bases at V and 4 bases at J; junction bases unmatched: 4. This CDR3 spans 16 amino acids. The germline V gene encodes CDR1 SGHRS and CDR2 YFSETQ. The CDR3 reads CASSLARTSGYNEQFF. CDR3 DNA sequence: TGCGCCAGCAGCTTGGCCCGGACTAGCGGTTACAATGAGCAGTTCTTC.

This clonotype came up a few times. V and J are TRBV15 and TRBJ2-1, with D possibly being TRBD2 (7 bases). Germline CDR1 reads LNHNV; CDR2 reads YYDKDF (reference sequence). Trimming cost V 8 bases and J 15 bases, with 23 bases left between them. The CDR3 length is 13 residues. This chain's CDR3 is CATHAGGQRARFF. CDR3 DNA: TGTGCCACCCATGCCGGGGGGCAGAGGGCCAGGTTCTTC.

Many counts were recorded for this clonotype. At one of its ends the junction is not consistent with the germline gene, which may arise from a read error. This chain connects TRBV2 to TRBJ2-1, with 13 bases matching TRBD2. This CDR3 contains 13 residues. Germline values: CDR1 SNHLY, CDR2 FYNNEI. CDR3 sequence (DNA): TGTGCCAGCAGTACTAGCGGGGGGGTTGCGGGGGTCTTC. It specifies CASSTSGGVAGVF.

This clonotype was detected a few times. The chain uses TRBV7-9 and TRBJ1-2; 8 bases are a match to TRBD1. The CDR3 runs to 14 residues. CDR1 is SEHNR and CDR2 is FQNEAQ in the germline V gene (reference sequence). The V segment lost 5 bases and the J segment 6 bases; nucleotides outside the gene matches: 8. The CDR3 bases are TGTGCCAGCAGCAGGTCGGACAGGGCTGATGGCTACACCTTC. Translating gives CASSRSDRADGYTF.

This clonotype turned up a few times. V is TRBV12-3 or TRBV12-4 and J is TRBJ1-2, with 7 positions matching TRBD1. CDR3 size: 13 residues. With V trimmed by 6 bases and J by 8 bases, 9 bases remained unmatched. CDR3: CASRPTGIKGYTF. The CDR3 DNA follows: TGTGCCAGCAGGCCGACAGGGATTAAAGGCTACACCTTC.

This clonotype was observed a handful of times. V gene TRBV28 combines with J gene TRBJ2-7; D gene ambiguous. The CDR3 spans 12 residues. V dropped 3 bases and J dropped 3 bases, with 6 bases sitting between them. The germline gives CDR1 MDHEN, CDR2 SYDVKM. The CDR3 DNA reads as TGTGCCAGCAGTTTGGGGAACTACGAGCAGTACGTC. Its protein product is CASSLGNYEQYV.

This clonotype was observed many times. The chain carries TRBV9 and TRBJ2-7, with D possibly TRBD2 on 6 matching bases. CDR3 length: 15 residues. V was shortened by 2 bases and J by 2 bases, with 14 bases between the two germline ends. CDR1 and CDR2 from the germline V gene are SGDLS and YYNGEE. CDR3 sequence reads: CASSVGGTPTYEQYF. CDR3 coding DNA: TGTGCCAGCAGCGTCGGCGGGACCCCAACCTACGAGCAGTACTTC.

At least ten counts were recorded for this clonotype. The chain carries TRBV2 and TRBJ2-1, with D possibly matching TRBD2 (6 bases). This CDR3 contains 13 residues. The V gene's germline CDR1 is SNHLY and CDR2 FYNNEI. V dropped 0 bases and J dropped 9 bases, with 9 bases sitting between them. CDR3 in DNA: TGTGCCAGCAGTGAAGCTTGGGGAGGTGAGCAGTTCTTC. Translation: CASSEAWGGEQFF.

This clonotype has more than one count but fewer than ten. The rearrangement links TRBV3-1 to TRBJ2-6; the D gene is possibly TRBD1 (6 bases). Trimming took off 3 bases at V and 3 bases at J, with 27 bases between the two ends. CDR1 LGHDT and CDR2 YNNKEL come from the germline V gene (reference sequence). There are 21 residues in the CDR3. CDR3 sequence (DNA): TGTGCCAGCAGCCACCCTAAACAGGGATATGACCATAGGCGTGGGGCCAACGTCCTGACTTTC. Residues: CASSHPKQGYDHRRGANVLTF.

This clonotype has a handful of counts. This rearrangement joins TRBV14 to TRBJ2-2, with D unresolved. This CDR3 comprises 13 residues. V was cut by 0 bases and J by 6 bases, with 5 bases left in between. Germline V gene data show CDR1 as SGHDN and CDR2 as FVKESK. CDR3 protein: CASSQDWAGELFF. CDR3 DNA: TGTGCCAGCAGCCAAGATTGGGCCGGGGAGCTGTTTTTT.

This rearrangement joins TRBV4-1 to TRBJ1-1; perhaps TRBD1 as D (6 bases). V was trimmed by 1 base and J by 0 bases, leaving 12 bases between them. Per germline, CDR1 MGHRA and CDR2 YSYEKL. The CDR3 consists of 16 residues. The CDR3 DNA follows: TGCGCCAGCAGCCAAGGCGAGGGGGACATGAACACTGAAGCTTTCTTT. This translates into CASSQGEGDMNTEAFF.

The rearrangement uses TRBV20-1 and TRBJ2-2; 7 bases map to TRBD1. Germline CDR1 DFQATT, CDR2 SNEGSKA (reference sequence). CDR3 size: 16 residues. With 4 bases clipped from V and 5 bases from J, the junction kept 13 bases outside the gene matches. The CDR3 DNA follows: TGCAGTGCTACCCGGGGCAGGGGGTGGGCAACCGGGGAGCTGTTTTTT. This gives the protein CSATRGRGWATGELFF.

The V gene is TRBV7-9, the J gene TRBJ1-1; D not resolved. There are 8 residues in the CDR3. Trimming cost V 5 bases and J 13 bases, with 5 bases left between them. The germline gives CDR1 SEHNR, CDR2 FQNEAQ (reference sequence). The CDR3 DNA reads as TGTGCCAGCAGCCCCATTTTCTTT. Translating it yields CASSPIFF.

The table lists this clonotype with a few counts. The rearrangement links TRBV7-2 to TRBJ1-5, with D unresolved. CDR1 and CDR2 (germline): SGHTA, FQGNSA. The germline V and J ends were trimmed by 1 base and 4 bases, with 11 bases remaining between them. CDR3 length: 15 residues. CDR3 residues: CASSLDGRMNQPQHF. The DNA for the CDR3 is TGTGCCAGCAGCTTAGACGGGAGGATGAATCAGCCCCAGCATTTT.

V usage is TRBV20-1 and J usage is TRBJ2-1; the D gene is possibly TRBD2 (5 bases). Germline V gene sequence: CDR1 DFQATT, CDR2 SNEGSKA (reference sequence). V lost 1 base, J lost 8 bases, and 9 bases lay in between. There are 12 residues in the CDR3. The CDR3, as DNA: TGCAGTGCTAGAGTTTCTAGCTATGAGCAGTTCTTC. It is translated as CSARVSSYEQFF.

The CDR3, as DNA: TGTGCCAGCAGCTTGCGACAGGGGTATGGTGAGCAGTTCTTC. Protein: CASSLRQGYGEQFF. This chain links TRBV5-5 with TRBJ2-1; 8 positions match TRBD1. The length of the CDR3 is 14 residues. V shed 1 base, J shed 9 bases, and the junction held 6 bases outside the gene matches. The germline V gene encodes CDR1 SGHKS and CDR2 YYEKEE (reference sequence). Based on the CDR3 plus reference TRBV5-5 and TRBJ2-1, the full variable domain is DAGVTQSPTHLIKTRGQQVTLRCSPISGHKSVSWYQQVLGQGPQFIFQYYEKEERGRGNFPDRFSARQFPNYSSELNVNALLLGDSALYLCASSLRQGYGEQFFGPGTRLTVL.

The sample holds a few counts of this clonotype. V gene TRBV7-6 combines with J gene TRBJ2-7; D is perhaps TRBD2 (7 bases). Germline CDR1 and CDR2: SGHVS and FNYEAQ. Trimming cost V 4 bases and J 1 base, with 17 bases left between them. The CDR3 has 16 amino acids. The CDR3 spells CASSSLGGGDSYEQYV. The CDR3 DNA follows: TGTGCCAGCAGCTCCCTCGGCGGGGGCGATTCCTACGAGCAGTACGTC.

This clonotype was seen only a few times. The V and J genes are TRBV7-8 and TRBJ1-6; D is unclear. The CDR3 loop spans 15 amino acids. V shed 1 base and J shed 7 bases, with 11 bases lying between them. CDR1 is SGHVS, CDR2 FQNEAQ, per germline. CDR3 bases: TGTGCCAGCAGCTTAGGTCGGGCGTTCAATTCACCCCTCCACTTT. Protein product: CASSLGRAFNSPLHF.